The 5 T cell receptor beta chains below come from one sample, sequenced in a study of CD8+CD57+ T cells in acquired aplastic anemia. Researchers used genomic DNA as the template to profile TCR beta VDJ and CDR3. TCRdb reanalysed the reads using MiXCR and keeps one entry per CDR3 protein. The data hold 260,000 or so distinct CDR3 sequences, with around half observed a single time. Whoever was chosen for sequencing had shown CD8+CD57+ cell expansion by flow cytometry. Material: sorted CD4+, CD8+, or CD8+CD57+ T cells (not recorded which) from PBMCs. The receptor set was obtained from a human donor with aplastic anemia.

The chain links TRBV12-3 or TRBV12-4 to TRBJ2-1, with 7 bases fitting TRBD2. This CDR3 is built from 15 residues. With 6 bases clipped from V and 0 bases from J, the junction kept 5 bases outside the gene matches. CDR3 DNA sequence: TGTGCCAGCAGACCAAGCGGGACCTCCTACAATGAGCAGTTCTTC. Residues: CASRPSGTSYNEQFF.

This clonotype showed up many times. The V gene is TRBV12-3 or TRBV12-4, the J gene TRBJ2-7, with D unresolved. This CDR3 comprises 13 residues. Trimming removed 6 bases from V and 3 bases from J, with 12 bases in between. Here the CDR3 DNA reads TGTGCCAGCAGCCCGCTCCCCTACTACGAGCAGTACTTC. Translating gives CASSPLPYYEQYF.

V usage is TRBV7-9 and J usage is TRBJ1-2; no definite D call. There are 14 residues in the CDR3. Germline-derived CDR1 and CDR2 are SEHNR and FQNEAQ (reference sequence). V shed 0 bases and J shed 7 bases, with 12 bases lying between them. CDR3 nucleotides: TGTGCCAGCAGCTTAGCCCCAGCACACTTTGGCTACACCTTC. It translates to CASSLAPAHFGYTF.

There are a few counts of this clonotype. The rearrangement joins TRBV24-1 to TRBJ2-1; D gene ambiguous. Germline V gene data show CDR1 as KGHDR and CDR2 as SFDVKD. This CDR3 is 13 amino acids long. V lost 11 bases to trimming and J lost 6 bases, with 16 bases between them. CDR3 sequence (DNA): TGTGCCAGCAGCCAGATCTCCACCAATGAGCAGTTCTTC. The encoded protein is CASSQISTNEQFF.

V usage is TRBV20-1 and J usage is TRBJ2-7; either TRBD1 or TRBD2 may supply D (5 bases each). Germline V gene lookup returns CDR1 DFQATT and CDR2 SNEGSKA (reference sequence). This CDR3 region has 11 residues. With 6 bases removed from V and 3 bases from J, the gap between germline ends came to 9 bases. CDR3 region: CSAGDGYEQYF. The CDR3 region has the DNA TGCAGTGCCGGGGACGGCTACGAGCAGTACTTC.